This passage covers 8 T cell receptor beta chains from one sample sequenced in a study of lymphopenia after photon versus proton radiotherapy. Assay: immunoSEQ multiplex PCR; the TCRdb copy retains only in-frame clones and omits some. Found here are approximately 29,000 clones, over 75% of them singletons; the top ten hold roughly 15%. The material sequenced was peripheral blood, taken from a patient treated with proton-based radiotherapy. The receptor source for this set is a woman aged 70-85 years with pancreatic cancer.

The chain couples TRBV28 to TRBJ2-4; 8 nucleotides agree with TRBD2. The CDR3 contains 15 residues. CDR1 is MDHEN and CDR2 is SYDVKM in the germline V gene. Unmatched junction bases numbered 5, after V lost 4 bases and J lost 3 bases. CDR3 bases: TGTGCCAGCAGTTCGGGAGGGATTGGCAAAAACATTCAGTACTTC. Its translation is CASSSGGIGKNIQYF.

The chain recombines TRBV2 with TRBJ1-6; D remains unclear. The CDR3 covers 14 residues. With 6 bases removed from V and 11 bases from J, the gap between germline ends came to 17 bases. CDR1 is SNHLY and CDR2 is FYNNEI in the germline V gene. CDR3 DNA sequence: TGTGCCAGCAGACTGACGGAGGAAGTTACACCCCTCCACTTT. Encoded protein: CASRLTEEVTPLHF.

The gene calls are TRBV18 and TRBJ2-3, with D perhaps matching TRBD1 (5 bases). In germline, CDR1 is KGHSH, CDR2 LQKENI. The CDR3 consists of 18 residues. The ends were cut back, 5 bases at V and 6 bases at J, with 27 bases in the middle. CDR3 region: CASSEGQGTRLKRDTQYF. The CDR3 coding sequence is TGTGCCAGCTCAGAAGGCCAGGGTACACGACTTAAACGGGATACGCAGTATTTT.

The gene calls are TRBV5-1 and TRBJ1-3; no clear D gene. The CDR3 sequence is 15 residues long. The germline V gene has CDR1 SGHRS and CDR2 YFSETQ. The V and J ends lost 1 base and 0 bases respectively, with 8 bases between them. This chain's CDR3 is CASSLLPDSGNTIYF. CDR3 nucleotide sequence: TGCGCCAGCAGCTTGCTTCCTGACTCTGGAAACACCATATATTTT.

The chain's CDR3 is CASSPPGQMNEKLFF. The CDR3 DNA sequence: TGTGCCAGCAGCCCACCGGGACAGATGAATGAAAAACTGTTTTTT. The chain carries TRBV6-1 and TRBJ1-4; 7 bases align to TRBD1. The J segment lost 5 bases and the V segment lost 6 bases, leaving 9 bases of the junction unmatched. Looked up from germline, CDR1 is MNHNS and CDR2 is SASEGT. This CDR3 comprises 15 residues.

This clone showed up just once. V and J are TRBV7-2 and TRBJ2-1; tentatively, D is TRBD2 (6 bases). CDR3 size: 15 residues. Germline lookup yields CDR1 SGHTA and CDR2 FQGNSA. The V gene lost 2 bases and the J gene lost 8 bases, with 16 bases spanning the gap. In nucleotides, the CDR3 is TGTGCCAGCAGCTTACGAGGAGAACTAGCCGATGAGCAGTTCTTC. Its protein product is CASSLRGELADEQFF. Supplemented by reference TRBV7-2 and TRBJ2-1, the full variable domain reads GAGVSQSPSNKVTEKGKDVELRCDPISGHTALYWYRQSLGQGLEFLIYFQGNSAPDKSGLPSDRFSAERTGGSVSTLTIQRTQQEDSAVYLCASSLRGELADEQFFGPGTRLTVL.

The chain is built from TRBV28 and TRBJ1-1; D perhaps matches TRBD1 (6 bases). V was pared by 6 bases and J by 1 base, with 21 bases between. The CDR3 is 17 amino acids. Germline CDR1 MDHEN, CDR2 SYDVKM. In nucleotides, the CDR3 is TGTGCCAGCAGGCAGAATACAGGGCCCACACCGAACACTGAAGCTTTCTTT. Translation: CASRQNTGPTPNTEAFF. The variable domain in full, completed from reference TRBV28 and TRBJ1-1, reads DVKVTQSSRYLVKRTGEKVFLECVQDMDHENMFWYRQDPGLGLRLIYFSYDVKMKEKGDIPEGYSVSREKKERFSLILESASTNQTSMYLCASRQNTGPTPNTEAFFGQGTRLTVV.

The chain couples TRBV4-1 to TRBJ2-3; TRBD2 aligns across 11 bases. Germline CDR1 MGHRA, CDR2 YSYEKL. This CDR3 is built from 14 residues. V shed 9 bases and J 1 base; nucleotides not matched to a gene: 3. For the CDR3, the DNA is TGCGCCAGTAAACTAGCGGGAGGCACAGATACGCAGTATTTT. Its protein product is CASKLAGGTDTQYF.